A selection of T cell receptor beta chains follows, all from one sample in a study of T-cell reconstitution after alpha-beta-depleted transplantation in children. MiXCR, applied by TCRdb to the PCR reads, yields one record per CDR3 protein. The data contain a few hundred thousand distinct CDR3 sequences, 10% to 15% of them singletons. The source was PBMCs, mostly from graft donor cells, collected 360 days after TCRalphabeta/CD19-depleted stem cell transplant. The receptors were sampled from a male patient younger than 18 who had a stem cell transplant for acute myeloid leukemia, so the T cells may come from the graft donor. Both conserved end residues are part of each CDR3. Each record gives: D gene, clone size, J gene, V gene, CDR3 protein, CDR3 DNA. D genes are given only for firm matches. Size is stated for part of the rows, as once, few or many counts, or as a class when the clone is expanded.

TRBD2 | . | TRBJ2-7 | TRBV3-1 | CASSLAASGGYEQYF | TGTGCCAGCAGCCTCGCGGCTAGCGGTGGATACGAGCAGTACTTC
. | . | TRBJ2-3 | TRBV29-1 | CSVEDRGAPRDTQYF | TGCAGCGTTGAAGACAGGGGGGCGCCAAGGGATACGCAGTATTTT
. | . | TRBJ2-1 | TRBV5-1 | CASTHEPRPNNELFF | TGCGCCAGCACCCACGAGCCCAGACCCAACAATGAGCTGTTCTTC
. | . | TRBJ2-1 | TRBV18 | CASSPAAGTGYNEQFF | TGTGCCAGCTCACCAGCAGCAGGGACGGGCTACAATGAGCAGTTCTTC
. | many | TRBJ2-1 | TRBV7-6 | CASSLGHGWSGSYNEQFF | TGTGCCAGCAGCTTAGGTCATGGCTGGAGCGGTTCCTACAATGAGCAGTTCTTC
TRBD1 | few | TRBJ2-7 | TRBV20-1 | CSAIRGGLNEQYF | TGCAGTGCTATAAGAGGGGGCCTTAACGAGCAGTACTTC
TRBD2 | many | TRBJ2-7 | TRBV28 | CASTLGLAGYEQYF | TGTGCCAGCACTTTAGGACTAGCGGGCTACGAGCAGTACTTC
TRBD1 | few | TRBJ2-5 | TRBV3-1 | CASSPRTGWGQETQYF | TGTGCCAGCAGCCCAAGGACAGGGTGGGGTCAAGAGACCCAGTACTTC
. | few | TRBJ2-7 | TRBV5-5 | CASGDVYEQYF | TGTGCCAGCGGCGATGTCTACGAGCAGTACTTC
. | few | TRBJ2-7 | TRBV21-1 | CASSKGVGQGALKVHHDYEQYF | .
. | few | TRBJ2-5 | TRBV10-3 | CAISSGAETQYF | TGTGCCATCAGTTCGGGGGCAGAGACCCAGTACTTC
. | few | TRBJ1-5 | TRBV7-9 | CASSLEEQPQHF | TGTGCCAGCAGCTTAGAGGAGCAGCCCCAGCATTTT
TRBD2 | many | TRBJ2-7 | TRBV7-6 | CASSLKGLAGGAEQYF | TGTGCCAGCAGCTTAAAGGGACTAGCGGGAGGAGCCGAGCAGTACTTC
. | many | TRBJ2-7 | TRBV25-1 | CVEAGLKSYEQYF | TGTGTCGAGGCAGGACTCAAATCCTACGAGCAGTACTTC
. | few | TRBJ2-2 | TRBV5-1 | CASTRESITGELFF | TGCGCCAGCACTCGGGAGAGTATCACCGGGGAGCTGTTTTTT
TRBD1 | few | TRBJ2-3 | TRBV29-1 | CSVEDHAGGDTQYF | TGCAGCGTTGAAGATCACGCAGGGGGAGATACGCAGTATTTT
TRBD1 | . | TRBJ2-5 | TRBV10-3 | CAIRGPGTGGQETQYF | TGTGCCATCAGGGGCCCCGGGACAGGGGGCCAAGAGACCCAGTACTTC
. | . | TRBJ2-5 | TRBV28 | CASTLGSAQYF | TGTGCCAGCACCCTAGGATCGGCCCAGTACTTC
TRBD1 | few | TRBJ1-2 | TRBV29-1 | CSVEAGGRPYYGYTF | TGCAGCGTTGAGGCAGGGGGCCGGCCCTACTATGGCTACACCTTC
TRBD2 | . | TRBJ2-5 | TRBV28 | CASSRPSGSGETQYF | TGTGCCAGCAGCCGCCCTAGCGGGAGTGGGGAGACCCAGTACTTC
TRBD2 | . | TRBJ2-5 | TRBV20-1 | CSARDVELAVRGTQYF | TGCAGTGCTAGAGATGTAGAGCTAGCGGTTCGTGGTACCCAGTACTTC
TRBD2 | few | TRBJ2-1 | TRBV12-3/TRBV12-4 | CASSFPYSGSPNPDNEQFF | TGTGCCAGCAGTTTCCCTTATAGCGGGAGCCCGAATCCAGACAATGAGCAGTTCTTC
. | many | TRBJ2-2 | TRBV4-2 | CASSPPGVGELFF | TGTGCCAGCAGCCCCCCCGGGGTCGGGGAGCTGTTTTTT
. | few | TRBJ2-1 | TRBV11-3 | CASSLEGTGDNEQFF | TGTGCCAGCAGCTTAGAAGGGACTGGTGACAATGAGCAGTTCTTC
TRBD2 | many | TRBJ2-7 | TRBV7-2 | CASSSAGSGRWKEQYF | TGTGCCAGCAGCTCCGCCGGAAGCGGGAGATGGAAGGAGCAGTACTTC
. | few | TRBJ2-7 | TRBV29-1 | CSVRGFRDTSSYEQYF | TGCAGCGTACGGGGCTTCCGGGACACGAGCTCCTACGAGCAGTACTTC
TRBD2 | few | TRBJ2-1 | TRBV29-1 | CSASLAGGWNEQFF | TGCAGCGCGTCTCTAGCGGGAGGGTGGAATGAGCAGTTCTTC
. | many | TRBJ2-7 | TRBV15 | CATSDGPTSGYEQYF | TGTGCCACTAGCGACGGCCCAACCTCCGGGTACGAGCAGTACTTC
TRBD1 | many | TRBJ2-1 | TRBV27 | CASSWTGLDNEQFF | TGTGCCAGCAGCTGGACAGGGTTAGACAATGAGCAGTTCTTC
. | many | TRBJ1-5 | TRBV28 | CASSPHEGQEQPQHF | TGTGCCAGCAGTCCACATGAGGGGCAGGAACAGCCCCAGCATTTT
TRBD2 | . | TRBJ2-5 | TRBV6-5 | CASSYAASGSGSGETQYF | TGTGCCAGCAGTTACGCGGCTAGCGGGAGTGGAAGTGGAGAGACCCAGTACTTC
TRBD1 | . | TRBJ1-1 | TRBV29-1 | CSVTGTGEAFF | TGCAGCGTGACCGGGACAGGTGAAGCTTTCTTT
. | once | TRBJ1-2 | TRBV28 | CASRGDGDYGYTF | TGTGCCAGCAGGGGGGACGGGGACTATGGCTACACCTTC
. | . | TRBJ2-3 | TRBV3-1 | CASSQDEQDTQYF | TGTGCCAGCAGCCAAGATGAGCAAGATACGCAGTATTTT
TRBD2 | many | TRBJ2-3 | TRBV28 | CASSWLAGRDTQYF | TGTGCCAGCAGTTGGCTAGCGGGAAGAGATACGCAGTATTTT
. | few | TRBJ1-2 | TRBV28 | CASSPPGEGYTF | TGTGCCAGCAGTCCCCCAGGGGAGGGCTACACCTTC
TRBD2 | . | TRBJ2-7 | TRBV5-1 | CASSLERGLAGVHEQYF | TGCGCCAGCAGCTTGGAACGGGGACTAGCGGGAGTTCACGAGCAGTACTTC
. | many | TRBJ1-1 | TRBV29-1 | CSVTRDGLSAEAFF | TGCAGCGTTACCAGAGATGGACTTAGCGCTGAAGCTTTCTTT
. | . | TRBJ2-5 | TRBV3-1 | CASSQVFSFETQYF | TGTGCCAGCAGCCAAGTGTTCAGTTTCGAGACCCAGTACTTC
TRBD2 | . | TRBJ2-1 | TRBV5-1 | CASSLAAGGSSYNEQFF | TGCGCCAGCAGCTTGGCGGCCGGCGGGAGCTCCTACAATGAGCAGTTCTTC
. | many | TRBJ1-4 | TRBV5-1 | CASSLSSGEKLFF | TGCGCCAGCAGCTTGAGTTCAGGGGAAAAACTGTTTTTT
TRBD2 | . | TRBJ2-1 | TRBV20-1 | CSARFGGGQREGPHNEQFF | TGCAGTGCTAGATTCGGGGGGGGCCAGCGGGAGGGCCCCCACAATGAGCAGTTCTTC
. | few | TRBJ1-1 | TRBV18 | CASSGRATEAFF | TGTGCCAGCTCTGGCCGGGCCACTGAAGCTTTCTTT
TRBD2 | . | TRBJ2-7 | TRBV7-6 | CASSSGTSEQYF | TGTGCCAGCAGCAGCGGGACGAGCGAGCAGTACTTC
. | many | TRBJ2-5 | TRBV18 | CASSSGETQYF | TGTGCCAGCTCGTCCGGGGAGACCCAGTACTTC
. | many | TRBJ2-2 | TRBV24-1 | CATSDNQGWTGELFF | TGTGCCACCAGTGATAACCAGGGTTGGACCGGGGAGCTGTTTTTT
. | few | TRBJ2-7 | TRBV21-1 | CASRLRKQAEGSYEQYF | TGTGCCAGCAGACTCCGAAAACAGGCCGAGGGCTCCTACGAGCAGTACTTC
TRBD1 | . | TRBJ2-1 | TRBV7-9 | CASRRTGTDSYNEQFF | TGTGCCAGCAGGCGGACAGGGACCGATTCCTACAATGAGCAGTTCTTC
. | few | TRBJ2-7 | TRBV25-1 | CASSERAGPYEQYF | TGTGCCAGCAGTGAAAGGGCAGGGCCCTACGAGCAGTACTTC
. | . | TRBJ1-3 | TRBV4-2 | CASSQDVTGRLSGSGNTIYF | TGTGCCAGCAGCCAAGATGTGACAGGAAGACTAAGTGGGTCTGGAAACACCATATATTTT
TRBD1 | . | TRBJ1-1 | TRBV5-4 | CASSLEYGAGQSNTEAFF | TGTGCCAGCAGCTTGGAATATGGGGCGGGACAGTCGAACACTGAAGCTTTCTTT
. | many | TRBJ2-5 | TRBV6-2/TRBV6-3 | CASSYSRWETQYF | TGTGCCAGCAGTTACTCGAGGTGGGAGACCCAGTACTTC
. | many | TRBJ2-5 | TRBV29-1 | CSVDRETQYF | TGCAGCGTTGACCGAGAGACCCAGTACTTC
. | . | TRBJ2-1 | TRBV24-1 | CATSDLARFDEQFF | TGTGCCACCAGTGATCTTGCCCGATTCGATGAGCAGTTCTTC
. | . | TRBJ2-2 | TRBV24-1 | CATSDLPPLSNTGELFF | TGTGCCACCAGTGACTTACCCCCCCTCTCGAACACCGGGGAGCTGTTTTTT
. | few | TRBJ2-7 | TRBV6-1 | CAVASVRRDYEQYF | TGTGCCGTCGCTTCTGTCCGGCGCGACTACGAGCAGTACTTC